What follows are 25 T cell receptor beta chains derived from one specimen sequenced in a study of T cells in Graves' hyperthyroidism and ophthalmopathy. TCR beta CDR3 sequences were amplified from RNA transcripts. First-round RT-PCR of the TCR CDR3 relied on the HTBI primer set. MiXCR, applied by TCRdb to the multiplex PCR reads, yields one record per CDR3 protein. This table holds 600,000 to 650,000 distinct CDR3 sequences, less than 25% found once. Sequenced: blood. These receptor sequences come from a man aged 30-40 years with Graves' ophthalmopathy.

In this sample, this clonotype turned up many times. The V and J genes are TRBV6-2 or TRBV6-3 and TRBJ2-7, with 7 bases matching TRBD2. Germline lookup yields CDR1 MNHEY and CDR2 SVGEGT. Unmatched junction bases numbered 4, after V lost 2 bases and J lost 0 bases. The CDR3 has 15 amino acids. The CDR3 nucleotides read TGTGCCAGCAGTTACGATGCTAGCGGCTCCTACGAGCAGTACTTC. It specifies CASSYDASGSYEQYF.

The J gene is TRBJ1-3, the V gene TRBV29-1, with 10 bases fitting TRBD1. This CDR3 is 14 amino acids long. Germline values: CDR1 SQVTM, CDR2 ANQGSEA. The J segment lost 2 bases and the V segment lost 7 bases, leaving 5 bases of the junction unmatched. The DNA of the CDR3 is TGCAGCGGCACCGGGACAGGGGCTGGAAACACCATATATTTT. It translates to CSGTGTGAGNTIYF.

This clonotype was seen repeatedly, ten times or more. This sequence joins TRBV28 and TRBJ2-7, with a tentative D call TRBD2 (5 bases). In germline, CDR1 is MDHEN, CDR2 SYDVKM. The CDR3 is 14 residues long. Trimming stripped 6 bases from V and 0 bases from J, with 12 bases between. CDR3 region: CASSTGLSSYEQYF. In DNA form, the CDR3 reads TGTGCCAGCAGCACCGGACTCAGCTCCTACGAGCAGTACTTC.

This clonotype was picked up many times. The rearrangement links TRBV7-8 to TRBJ2-3; 12 bases line up with TRBD2. In germline, CDR1 is SGHVS, CDR2 FQNEAQ. The CDR3 spans 16 residues. Losses at the gene ends were 5 bases for V and 5 bases for J; bases not matched to a gene: 8. In nucleotides, the CDR3 is TGTGCCAGCAGCCGGACTAGCGGGATGGCGGGAGATACGCAGTATTTT. It encodes CASSRTSGMAGDTQYF.

This clonotype has a handful of counts. The V and J genes are TRBV24-1 and TRBJ2-1; D is unclear. Germline loops: CDR1 KGHDR, CDR2 SFDVKD. The CDR3 loop spans 16 amino acids. Trimming pared 4 bases from V and 6 bases from J, leaving 18 bases between. The CDR3 DNA is TGTGCCACCAGTGACCCTCAAGGACGATTCATCAATGAGCAGTTCTTC. Its translation: CATSDPQGRFINEQFF.

Turning to this clonotype: This may come from a read error, since a much larger clone is one base off. The gene calls are TRBV20-1 and TRBJ1-1, with D uncertain. Germline CDR1 DFQATT, CDR2 SNEGSKA (reference sequence). CDR3 size: 14 residues. V lost 0 bases, J lost 3 bases, and 11 bases lay in between. CDR3 residues: CSARDVDGDTEAFF. CDR3 nucleotide sequence: TGCAGTGCTAGAGATGTGGACGGGGACACTGAAGCTTTCTTT.

This clonotype was counted only a few times. The rearrangement joins TRBV28 to TRBJ2-1; 7 nucleotides line up with TRBD2. With 6 bases clipped from V and 2 bases from J, the junction kept 4 bases outside the gene matches. From germline, CDR1 is MDHEN and CDR2 SYDVKM. The CDR3 covers 14 residues. CDR3 protein: CASRASGPYNEQFF. The CDR3 DNA is TGTGCCAGCAGGGCTAGCGGTCCCTACAATGAGCAGTTCTTC.

This clonotype occurred many times. The chain couples TRBV3-1 to TRBJ2-1; perhaps D is TRBD1 or TRBD2 (5 bases each). Trimming took 4 bases from V and 10 from J, leaving 17 bases between them. This CDR3 has 14 amino acids. Per the germline V gene, CDR1 is LGHDT and CDR2 is YNNKEL (reference sequence). CDR3 amino acids: CASSRDGSGNEQFF. The DNA for the CDR3 is TGTGCCAGCAGCCGGGACGGCTCTGGGAACGAGCAGTTCTTC.

The chain combines TRBV7-9 with TRBJ2-5; D tentatively reads TRBD1 or TRBD2 (7 bases each). Germline V gives CDR1 SEHNR, CDR2 FQNEAQ (reference sequence). Trimming left V 1 base short and J 4 bases short, with 13 bases between. The length of the CDR3 is 15 residues. CDR3 protein: CASSLDRGGRETQYF. The CDR3 region has the DNA TGTGCCAGCAGCTTAGACAGGGGAGGGCGAGAGACCCAGTACTTC.

This clonotype has just a few counts. This chain connects TRBV28 to TRBJ1-1, with 10 bases matching TRBD1. Germline lookup yields CDR1 MDHEN and CDR2 SYDVKM. The CDR3 is made up of 16 amino acids. V was pared by 3 bases and J by 1 base, with 5 bases of the junction left unmatched. CDR3 loop: CASSFGDRGRNTEAFF. As DNA, the CDR3 is TGTGCCAGCAGTTTTGGGGACAGGGGCAGGAACACTGAAGCTTTCTTT.

The rearrangement uses TRBV2 and TRBJ1-2, with D possibly TRBD1 on 6 matching bases. Germline values: CDR1 SNHLY, CDR2 FYNNEI. The ends were cut back, 8 bases at V and 2 bases at J, with 9 bases in the middle. The CDR3 is 12 residues long. This CDR3 reads CASATGNYGYTF. CDR3 sequence (DNA): TGTGCCAGCGCTACAGGGAACTATGGCTACACCTTC.

In this sample, this clonotype turned up many times. This rearrangement joins TRBV28 to TRBJ2-1; D is unclear. Germline loops: CDR1 MDHEN, CDR2 SYDVKM. V was pared by 3 bases and J by 0 bases, with 9 bases between. This CDR3 has 15 amino acids. The CDR3 loop reads CASSLLQSSYNEQFF. CDR3 coding DNA: TGTGCCAGCAGTTTGTTGCAGAGCTCCTACAATGAGCAGTTCTTC.

The rearrangement joins TRBV4-1 to TRBJ2-7; the D is unclear. CDR1 and CDR2 from the germline V gene are MGHRA and YSYEKL. Deletions cut 8 bases from V and 5 bases from J, with 22 bases between. The CDR3 is made up of 15 amino acids. The CDR3 is CASRAVGNRVHEQYF. CDR3 nucleotides: TGCGCCAGCCGGGCCGTGGGAAACCGGGTCCACGAGCAGTACTTC.

This clonotype has just a few counts. A much larger clone is a single base away; this may be a read error. Without the conserved terminal phenylalanine or tryptophan, this CDR3 likely stems from a read error. The rearrangement links TRBV28 to TRBJ1-5; TRBD1 agrees at 8 bases. Germline loops: CDR1 MDHEN, CDR2 SYDVKM. Unmatched junction bases numbered 13, after V lost 3 bases and J lost 6 bases. The CDR3 runs to 17 residues. CDR3 nucleotide sequence: TGTGCCAGCAGTTTTTTTCCGGGGGGCAGGGGGCCTCAGCCCCAGCATATT. Translation: CASSFFPGGRGPQPQHI.

The chain joins TRBV19 to TRBJ2-5; tentatively, D is TRBD2 (6 bases). There are 12 residues in the CDR3. V dropped 5 bases and J dropped 7 bases, with 11 bases sitting between them. Looked up from germline, CDR1 is LNHDA and CDR2 is SQIVND (reference sequence). The CDR3 loop reads CASSLQEGTQYF. DNA for the CDR3: TGTGCCAGTAGTCTCCAGGAGGGGACCCAGTACTTC.

This clonotype was recorded a few times. CDR3 in DNA: TGTGCCAGCAGTAATTGGGGGGGGACACCCCTCCACTTT. Translating gives CASSNWGGTPLHF. V and J are TRBV6-2 or TRBV6-3 and TRBJ1-6, with a tentative D call TRBD1 (5 bases). Germline V gene data show CDR1 as MNHEY and CDR2 as SVGEGT. The CDR3 covers 13 residues. Trimming took off 5 bases at V and 11 bases at J, with 13 bases between the two ends.

This clonotype was detected only once. The chain links TRBV13 to TRBJ2-3; TRBD2 is a possible D gene (5 bases). This CDR3 is 14 amino acids long. The V and J ends lost 7 bases and 0 bases respectively, with 11 bases between them. The germline gives CDR1 PRHDT, CDR2 FYEKMQ (reference sequence). DNA for the CDR3: TGTGCCAGCATACGGAGCGGCAGCACAGATACGCAGTATTTT. It is translated as CASIRSGSTDTQYF. Supplemented by reference TRBV13 and TRBJ2-3, the full variable domain reads AAGVIQSPRHLIKEKRETATLKCYPIPRHDTVYWYQQGPGQDPQFLISFYEKMQSDKGSIPDRFSAQQFSDYHSELNMSSLELGDSALYFCASIRSGSTDTQYFGPGTRLTVL.

The chain has TRBV19 and TRBJ2-1; D uncertain. This CDR3 is 15 amino acids long. Germline lookup yields CDR1 LNHDA and CDR2 SQIVND (reference sequence). With 5 bases removed from V and 5 bases from J, the gap between germline ends came to 16 bases. The CDR3 nucleotides are TGTGCCAGTAGTTACCCACCGGCCAGTCACAATGAGCAGTTCTTC. It codes for CASSYPPASHNEQFF.

This clonotype turned up a few times. The gene calls are TRBV6-6 and TRBJ2-7; no definite D call. With 0 bases removed from V and 4 bases from J, the gap between germline ends came to 16 bases. CDR1 and CDR2 (germline): MNHNY, SVGAGI (reference sequence). The CDR3 has 16 residues. CDR3 nucleotide sequence: TGTGCCAGCAGTTACTCTTCTGTTCATCACATATACGAGCAGTACTTC. This sequence encodes CASSYSSVHHIYEQYF.

The chain joins TRBV6-1 to TRBJ2-7; TRBD1 matches 7 bases. Germline V lookup: CDR1 MNHNS, CDR2 SASEGT. The CDR3 extends over 15 amino acids. After removal of 7 bases from V and 2 bases from J, the junction contained 11 bases not matched to a gene. This CDR3 is CASTGGMGETYEQYF. DNA of the CDR3: TGTGCCAGCACAGGGGGTATGGGAGAAACCTACGAGCAGTACTTC.

This clonotype was seen more than once but under ten times. The chain joins TRBV29-1 to TRBJ2-1; 8 bases line up with TRBD2. Germline V gene sequence: CDR1 SQVTM, CDR2 ANQGSEA. This CDR3 spans 13 amino acids. The trim removed 6 bases at V and 7 bases at J, leaving 8 bases unmatched. This chain's CDR3 is CSVLGTRGNEQFF. The CDR3 DNA reads as TGCAGCGTCCTCGGGACTAGGGGGAATGAGCAGTTCTTC.

The V gene is TRBV7-9, the J gene TRBJ1-1; D gene ambiguous. The CDR3 is made up of 12 amino acids. CDR1 SEHNR and CDR2 FQNEAQ come from the germline V gene (reference sequence). The V end was cut by 3 bases, the J end by 5 bases, with 7 bases between. The DNA of the CDR3 is TGTGCCAGCAGCTTGTGGTGGACTGAAGCTTTCTTT. Its protein product is CASSLWWTEAFF.

This chain links TRBV6-1 with TRBJ2-2; TRBD1 might be the D (5 bases). The V end was cut by 5 bases, the J end by 1 base, with 11 bases between. Germline V CDR1 and CDR2: MNHNS, SASEGT. The CDR3 has 15 amino acids. The CDR3 loop is CASSYFQGNTGELFF. CDR3 nucleotides: TGTGCCAGCAGTTACTTCCAGGGGAACACCGGGGAGCTGTTTTTT.

The chain carries TRBV2 and TRBJ2-6, with 7 bases lining up with TRBD2. V trimming: 4 bases; J trimming: 2 bases; junction bases outside the gene matches: 5. There are 16 residues in the CDR3. The germline CDR1 and CDR2 sequences are SNHLY and FYNNEI. The DNA of the CDR3 is TGTGCCAGCAGTGGCCCAGGACTAGCTGGGGCCAACGTCCTGACTTTC. This encodes CASSGPGLAGANVLTF.

V and J are TRBV7-3 and TRBJ2-1, with a weak D call TRBD1 (5 bases). Germline lookup yields CDR1 SGHTA and CDR2 FQGTGA. The CDR3 runs to 13 residues. Trimming shortened V by 5 bases and J by 9 bases, and 14 bases separated the two germline ends. CDR3 protein: CASSTPGQGEQFF. The DNA of the CDR3 is TGTGCCAGCAGCACTCCAGGGCAAGGTGAGCAGTTCTTC.